One and the same sample provided the 15 T cell receptor beta chains below, sequenced in a study of regulatory T cells in long-lasting Graves disease. TCR beta libraries were built with iRepertoire HTBI primers and Arm-PCR of CDR3 regions. TCRdb re-called the multiplex PCR reads through MiXCR, storing one row per CDR3 protein. Of 700,000 or so distinct CDR3 sequences in the sample, about 32% were seen once. Sample time point: persistent/refractory GD, antithyroid drugs over 5 years with positive TRAb. Scientists built the TCR library using RNA that was extracted from PBMCs. The sample here was peripheral blood mononuclear cells (PBMCs), taken when the disease was refractory, from a patient treated with antithyroid drugs. These receptors came from a female donor with Graves disease.

This clonotype has more than one count but fewer than ten. V is TRBV15 and J is TRBJ1-5; a possible D gene is TRBD1 (5 bases). The CDR3 contains 14 residues. The V gene lost 4 bases and the J gene lost 2 bases, with 9 bases spanning the gap. Germline-derived CDR1 and CDR2 are LNHNV and YYDKDF (reference sequence). For the CDR3, the DNA is TGTGCCACCAGCACCCCGGGGGGCAATCAGCCCCAGCATTTT. This codes for CATSTPGGNQPQHF. Together with reference TRBV15 and TRBJ1-5, the CDR3 gives the full variable domain: DAMVIQNPRYQVTQFGKPVTLSCSQTLNHNVMYWYQQKSSQAPKLLFHYYDKDFNNEADTPDNFQSRRPNTSFCFLDIRSPGLGDTAMYLCATSTPGGNQPQHFGDGTRLSIL.

The J gene is TRBJ2-5, the V gene TRBV18; D gene unclear. The germline CDR1 and CDR2 sequences are KGHSH and LQKENI. Trimming left V 3 bases short and J 2 bases short, with 7 bases between. This CDR3 is 13 amino acids long. The CDR3 region has the DNA TGTGCCAGCTCACCGATTAGTCAAGAGACCCAGTACTTC. As protein: CASSPISQETQYF.

This clonotype was detected a few times. The CDR3, as DNA: TGTGCCAGCACCTTAGACAGGGGGCCGAAGCCCCAGCATTTT. Protein: CASTLDRGPKPQHF. V and J are TRBV28 and TRBJ1-5, with 10 positions matching TRBD1. V dropped 7 bases and J dropped 8; count of bases not matched to a gene: 8. The CDR3 has 14 residues. Looked up from germline, CDR1 is MDHEN and CDR2 is SYDVKM.

V gene TRBV18 combines with J gene TRBJ2-7, with 11 bases identical to TRBD2. Germline CDR1 is KGHSH and CDR2 is LQKENI. This CDR3 spans 18 amino acids. J was trimmed by 1 base and V by 2 bases; bases with no gene match: 10. The chain's CDR3 is CASSPGRLAGIRSYEQYF. CDR3 nucleotides: TGTGCCAGCTCACCAGGGCGACTAGCGGGAATTCGTTCCTACGAGCAGTACTTC.

The chain recombines TRBV10-3 with TRBJ1-5; 7 nucleotides align to TRBD1. CDR1 is ENHRY, CDR2 SYGVKD, per germline. The CDR3 loop spans 13 amino acids. V dropped 6 bases and J dropped 6; count of bases not matched to a gene: 5. Here the CDR3 reads CAISDREAQPQHF. Here the CDR3 DNA reads TGTGCCATCAGCGACAGGGAGGCTCAGCCCCAGCATTTT.

The chain carries TRBV5-1 and TRBJ1-3; 8 bases align to TRBD1. V shed 7 bases and J 4 bases; nucleotides not matched to a gene: 13. Germline assignment: CDR1 SGHRS and CDR2 YFSETQ. The CDR3 runs to 16 residues. CDR3 bases: TGCGCCAGCCGCTCAGGGGGCAAGAACTCCGGAAACACCATATATTTT. Its translation: CASRSGGKNSGNTIYF.

The chain combines TRBV6-8 with TRBJ2-1; the D is unclear. The CDR3 consists of 14 residues. V lost 2 bases and J 7 bases, leaving 12 bases between the germline ends. Germline CDR1 reads MNHGY; CDR2 reads SAAAGT. CDR3 sequence: CASSYELSGNEQFF. Here the CDR3 DNA reads TGTGCCAGCAGTTACGAACTGAGTGGGAATGAGCAGTTCTTC.

The rearrangement links TRBV28 to TRBJ1-3, with D unresolved. The V gene lost 6 bases and the J gene lost 0 bases, with 9 bases spanning the gap. The germline gives CDR1 MDHEN, CDR2 SYDVKM. The CDR3 extends over 14 amino acids. The CDR3 DNA is TGTGCCAGCAGCCTTGACATCTCTGGAAACACCATATATTTT. Translation: CASSLDISGNTIYF.

The rearrangement links TRBV20-1 to TRBJ1-6; no clear D. The V gene's germline CDR1 is DFQATT and CDR2 SNEGSKA (reference sequence). This CDR3 contains 13 residues. V shed 5 bases and J shed 2 bases, with 7 bases lying between them. CDR3 sequence (DNA): TGCAGTGCTTATGACACCTATAATTCACCCCTCCACTTT. It encodes CSAYDTYNSPLHF.

The rearrangement joins TRBV20-1 to TRBJ2-6; D gene uncertain. Germline V gives CDR1 DFQATT, CDR2 SNEGSKA (reference sequence). There are 12 residues in the CDR3. Trimming stripped 5 bases from V and 1 base from J, with 3 bases between. CDR3 in DNA: TGCAGTGCTCAGTCTGGGGCCAACGTCCTGACTTTC. Translation gives CSAQSGANVLTF.

This clonotype was detected only a few times. V and J are TRBV10-3 and TRBJ2-1; 8 nucleotides align to TRBD2. Trimming took 4 bases from V and 5 from J; bases not matched to a gene: 7. In germline, CDR1 is ENHRY, CDR2 SYGVKD. There are 15 residues in the CDR3. The CDR3 DNA reads as TGTGCCATCAGTGCTAGCGGGCCGAGAGACAATGAGCAGTTCTTC. Translating gives CAISASGPRDNEQFF.

The V call is TRBV4-1, the J call TRBJ2-1; 8 bases are shared with TRBD2. This CDR3 has 14 amino acids. J gave up 0 bases and V 9 bases, and 4 bases lay outside the gene matches. Germline CDR1 reads MGHRA; CDR2 reads YSYEKL. CDR3 bases: TGCGCCAGTGGTAGCGGGGACTCCTACAATGAGCAGTTCTTC. Protein product: CASGSGDSYNEQFF.

This clonotype was observed many times. The rearrangement uses TRBV28 and TRBJ2-7, with D tentatively TRBD2 (6 bases). The CDR3 is 11 residues long. V lost 2 bases and J lost 12, with 11 bases in between. The germline gives CDR1 MDHEN, CDR2 SYDVKM. In DNA, the CDR3 is TGTGCCAGCAGTTTAACGGGAGCACCGTACTTC. Amino acids: CASSLTGAPYF. Full variable domain (missing parts from reference TRBV28 and TRBJ2-7): DVKVTQSSRYLVKRTGEKVFLECVQDMDHENMFWYRQDPGLGLRLIYFSYDVKMKEKGDIPEGYSVSREKKERFSLILESASTNQTSMYLCASSLTGAPYFGPGTRLTVT.

This clonotype was seen ten or more times. The chain carries TRBV28 and TRBJ1-4; 7 bases agree with TRBD1. The CDR3 is 13 amino acids. V was clipped by 6 bases and J by 8 bases; unmatched bases: 6. CDR1 and CDR2 (germline): MDHEN, SYDVKM. The CDR3 loop reads CASRPPDREKLFF. CDR3 sequence (DNA): TGTGCCAGCAGGCCCCCGGACAGGGAAAAACTGTTTTTT.

A note on this clonotype: The junction departs from germline at one end; a sequencing error may be responsible. The rearrangement joins TRBV6-4 to TRBJ1-1; D gene unclear. CDR3 size: 13 residues. Germline-derived CDR1 and CDR2 are MRHNA and SNTAGT. The CDR3 loop reads CTSSYSRATEAFF. The CDR3 DNA follows: TGTACCAGCAGTTATAGCAGAGCTACTGAAGCTTTCTTT.